Described below is a single TCR beta chain sequence and its context. Which antigen it targets is not known. One base away there is no much larger clone; base qualities are not given. The data belong to a study of blood T cell repertoires in COVID-19 (dated by TCRdb to the early 2020s). Describing the broader study: Collaborator samples came from the United States, Italy and Spain and covered acute and convalescent phases of COVID-19. The prospective study material was composed of cDNA or gDNA derived from T cells, B-cell-depleted T cells, or PBMCs. Subjects who had been exposed to COVID-19, were actively infected with it, or had recovered from it provided the deeply sampled blood TCRbeta repertoires that made up the dataset. The repertoires were released in a freely available public database meant as a resource for research on the immune response to SARS-CoV-2. Samples were obtained from the ongoing ImmuneRACE study (first 160 participants) and from 1,254 subjects provided by 6 global collaborators. Sample metadata almost always included a de-identified subject ID, COVID-19 status, age in years and sex. Where available, HLA class I and class II types were obtained from metadata supplied by the sample provider rather than from assay-based typing. General study outcomes and caveats: Clinical and demographic metadata were provided uncurated, with the amount varying by source and participant.

The immunoSEQ Assay, a bias-controlled multiplex PCR, was used to amplify TCRbeta CDR3 regions from genomic DNA. The study's processing was this. The number of nucleated cells in each sample was estimated from the amplification of reference gene primers within the assay. Sequence reads were collapsed and filtered to measure the absolute abundance of every unique TCRbeta CDR3 rearrangement. For each sample, productive Simpson clonality was calculated by taking the square root of Simpson's diversity index across productive rearrangements. TCRdb mirrors the immuneACCESS table, restricted to in-frame sequences. Some clones are absent from its copies; in checked studies, under half trace to an unresolved V gene, and the reason for the others is unknown. V, J and clone size derive from that table, while D and trimming were established from the DNA sequence. Counted in this sample were fewer than 40,000 clones; 88% of them appeared once. The ten largest make up about 5% of the sample.

Per the germline V gene, SGHTA is the CDR1 and FQGNSA is the CDR2. The CDR3 sequence holds 13 residues, the cysteine and phenylalanine included. Here the CDR3 DNA is all that survives: 39 bases in frame from base 1. Relative to germline, V is 3 bases shorter and J is 4 bases shorter, with 9 bases between their ends. The collaborating institutions used their own protocols to collect whole blood in K2EDTA tubes. Collaborator samples were shipped for TCRbeta analysis as frozen whole blood, isolated PBMCs, or DNA extracted from either sample type. Input material: peripheral blood. The sequence was obtained from a woman in her 70s with active COVID-19. The receptor chain draws on TRBV7-2 and TRBJ1-1; perhaps TRBD1 is the D gene, with 5 bases matching. CDR3 protein: CASSLEGSTEAFF. The DNA sequence reads TGTGCCAGCAGCTTGGAGGGGAGCACTGAAGCTTTCTTT.